These 9 T cell receptor beta chains share one sample of origin, sequenced in a study of identical twins. Using its own MiXCR run on the 5' RACE reads, TCRdb lists one record per CDR3 protein. The data contain about 210,000 distinct CDR3 sequences, 9.4% of them seen just once; the ten biggest clones take up 5.1%. Sequenced: memory (CD45RO+) T cells sorted from blood. These receptors all stem from a woman between 18 and 29 years old in good health.

This clonotype was detected only a few times. J is TRBJ2-3 and V is TRBV12-3 or TRBV12-4; D is ambiguous. Trimming left V 0 bases short and J 4 bases short, with 11 bases between. The CDR3 is made up of 15 amino acids. The CDR3 is CASSLALTASDTQYF. In nucleotides, the CDR3 is TGTGCCAGCAGTTTAGCGCTAACAGCTTCAGATACGCAGTATTTT.

The rearrangement uses TRBV15 and TRBJ2-5; 8 bases align to TRBD2. CDR1 and CDR2 (germline): LNHNV, YYDKDF (reference sequence). CDR3 length: 16 amino acids. The V and J ends lost 3 bases and 2 bases, in that order; junction bases with no gene match: 8. Here the CDR3 reads CATSSRTSGPQETQYF. The CDR3 DNA follows: TGTGCCACCAGCAGTAGAACTAGCGGCCCTCAAGAGACCCAGTACTTC.

This clonotype was seen many times. This chain joins TRBV7-2 and TRBJ2-2; TRBD2 aligns across 7 bases. This CDR3 is 16 amino acids long. CDR1 and CDR2 (germline): SGHTA, FQGNSA. J was trimmed by 4 bases and V by 0 bases; bases with no gene match: 5. The CDR3 loop is CASSLAASGSTGELFF. CDR3 DNA: TGTGCCAGCAGCTTAGCAGCTAGCGGAAGCACCGGGGAGCTGTTTTTT.

The rearrangement joins TRBV5-1 to TRBJ2-1; 15 bases fit TRBD2. CDR3 size: 17 residues. From germline, CDR1 is SGHRS and CDR2 YFSETQ. Trimming removed 1 base from V and 4 bases from J; junction bases left unmatched: 3. CDR3 sequence (DNA): TGCGCCAGCAGCTTGAGGACTAGCGGGAGGGAATACAATGAGCAGTTCTTC. Encoded protein: CASSLRTSGREYNEQFF.

This clonotype showed up just once. This chain connects TRBV12-3 or TRBV12-4 to TRBJ1-2, with D tentatively TRBD1 (6 bases). With 4 bases removed from V and 5 bases from J, the gap between germline ends came to 8 bases. CDR3 length: 12 residues. CDR3 sequence reads: CASSYRVYGYTF. CDR3 nucleotides: TGTGCCAGCAGTTACAGGGTTTATGGCTACACCTTC.

This clonotype was counted only a few times. This chain connects TRBV4-3 to TRBJ1-3; D is unresolved. Per germline, CDR1 LGHNA and CDR2 YSLEER. Trimming stripped 4 bases from V and 0 bases from J, with 10 bases between. CDR3 length: 15 residues. Here the CDR3 reads CASSPRLLSGNTIYF. The CDR3 nucleotides read TGCGCCAGCAGCCCCCGGTTGCTCTCTGGAAACACCATATATTTT.

The V gene is TRBV5-1, the J gene TRBJ2-7; tentative D call: TRBD1 (5 bases). Looked up from germline, CDR1 is SGHRS and CDR2 is YFSETQ. There are 14 residues in the CDR3. The V and J ends lost 0 bases and 6 bases respectively, with 13 bases between them. The CDR3 region has the DNA TGCGCCAGCAGCTTGGGTCCCAGGGTTGGCGAGCAGTACTTC. Translating gives CASSLGPRVGEQYF.

The table lists this clonotype with many counts. V and J are TRBV20-1 and TRBJ2-5, with unresolved D. There are 14 residues in the CDR3. Trimming left V 5 bases short and J 5 bases short, with 18 bases between. The germline V gene has CDR1 DFQATT and CDR2 SNEGSKA (reference sequence). The CDR3 region has the DNA TGCAGTGCTTACCGACACCCGTTCCAGGAGACCCAGTACTTC. Translating it yields CSAYRHPFQETQYF.

The chain is built from TRBV15 and TRBJ1-5; D ambiguous. V lost 0 bases to trimming and J lost 2 bases, with 8 bases between them. Looked up from germline, CDR1 is LNHNV and CDR2 is YYDKDF (reference sequence). The CDR3 sequence is 15 residues long. Here the CDR3 reads CATSRDSNRNQPQHF. The CDR3 coding sequence is TGTGCCACCAGCAGAGATAGCAATCGCAATCAGCCCCAGCATTTT.